This TCR beta chain was identified during a study of T cells in Graves' hyperthyroidism and ophthalmopathy. For Graves' hyperthyroidism to be stable, ophthalmopathy could not progress within 18 months. Participants, patients aged 18 to 65, had newly diagnosed hyperthyroidism with a duration under 2 months. The study left out patients who had uncontrolled infection, other autoimmune disease, pregnancy or lactation. Clinical symptoms, serum thyroxine, TRAb, thyroid ultrasound and orbital computed tomography informed diagnoses. TCR beta CDR3 regions were amplified from RNA transcripts. Using the HTBI primer set, a first-round RT-PCR was run on the TCR CDR3. From the multiplex PCR reads, TCRdb called clonotypes with MiXCR, one entry per CDR3 protein. Of 340,000 or so distinct CDR3 sequences in the sample, roughly 18% were seen once. The TCR sequence derives from a woman in her forties or fifties with Graves' hyperthyroidism. The sample comprised blood.

In DNA form, the CDR3 reads TGTGCCAGCAGCCCTGGCCTTGACTTTCCCGGGGAGCTGTTTTTT. This encodes CASSPGLDFPGELFF. The V call is TRBV7-9, the J call TRBJ2-2; no reliable D call. The CDR3 is 15 amino acids. The germline gives CDR1 SEHNR, CDR2 FQNEAQ (reference sequence). V shed 5 bases and J shed 6 bases, with 16 bases lying between them. Based on the CDR3 plus reference TRBV7-9 and TRBJ2-2, the full variable domain is DTGVSQNPRHKITKRGQNVTFRCDPISEHNRLYWYRQTLGQGPEFLTYFQNEAQLEKSRLLSDRFSAERPKGSFSTLEIQRTEQGDSAMYLCASSPGLDFPGELFFGEGSRLTVL.